The text below deals with one T cell receptor beta chain. The authors' processing: The authors estimated nucleated cell counts from reference gene primer amplification. The data were produced by immunoSEQ multiplex PCR, yet TCRdb's version contains in-frame clones alone and is incomplete. Clone size and the V and J calls come from that table; the DNA yielded D and trimming. The table records 540,000 or so clones, around nine tenths of them present only once. The data originate from a study of blood T cell repertoires in COVID-19. Study-wide context: The United States, Italy and Spain were the sources of the acute and convalescent COVID-19 samples.

The sequence was obtained from a woman aged 45-60 years with COVID-19, enrolled during active disease. The sample taken for sequencing was peripheral blood.

CDR3 DNA: TGCGCCAGCAGCTACGGGGACAGGGAGGTGGAGAGAGACACCTTC. The encoded protein is CASSYGDREVERDTF. V and J are TRBV5-1 and TRBJ1-2, with 9 bases aligning to TRBD1. Germline trimming cut 3 bases from V and 12 bases from J; bases unmatched to any gene: 15. This CDR3 spans 15 amino acids. Germline values: CDR1 SGHRS, CDR2 YFSETQ.